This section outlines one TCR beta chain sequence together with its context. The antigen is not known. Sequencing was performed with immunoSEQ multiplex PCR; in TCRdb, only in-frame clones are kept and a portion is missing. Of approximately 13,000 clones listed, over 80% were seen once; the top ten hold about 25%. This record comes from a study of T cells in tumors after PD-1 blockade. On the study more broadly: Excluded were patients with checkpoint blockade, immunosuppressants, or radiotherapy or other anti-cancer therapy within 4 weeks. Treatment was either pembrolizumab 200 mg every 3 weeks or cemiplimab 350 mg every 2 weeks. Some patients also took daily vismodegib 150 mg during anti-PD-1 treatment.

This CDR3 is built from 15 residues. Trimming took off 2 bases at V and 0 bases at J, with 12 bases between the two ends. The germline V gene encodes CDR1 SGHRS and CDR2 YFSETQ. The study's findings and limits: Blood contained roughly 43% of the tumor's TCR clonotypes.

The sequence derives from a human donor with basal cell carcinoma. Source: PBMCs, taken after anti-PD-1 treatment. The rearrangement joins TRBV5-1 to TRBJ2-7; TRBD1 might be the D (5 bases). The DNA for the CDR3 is TGCGCCAGCAGCTTTGAAACAGGTGACTCCTACGAGCAGTACTTC. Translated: CASSFETGDSYEQYF.